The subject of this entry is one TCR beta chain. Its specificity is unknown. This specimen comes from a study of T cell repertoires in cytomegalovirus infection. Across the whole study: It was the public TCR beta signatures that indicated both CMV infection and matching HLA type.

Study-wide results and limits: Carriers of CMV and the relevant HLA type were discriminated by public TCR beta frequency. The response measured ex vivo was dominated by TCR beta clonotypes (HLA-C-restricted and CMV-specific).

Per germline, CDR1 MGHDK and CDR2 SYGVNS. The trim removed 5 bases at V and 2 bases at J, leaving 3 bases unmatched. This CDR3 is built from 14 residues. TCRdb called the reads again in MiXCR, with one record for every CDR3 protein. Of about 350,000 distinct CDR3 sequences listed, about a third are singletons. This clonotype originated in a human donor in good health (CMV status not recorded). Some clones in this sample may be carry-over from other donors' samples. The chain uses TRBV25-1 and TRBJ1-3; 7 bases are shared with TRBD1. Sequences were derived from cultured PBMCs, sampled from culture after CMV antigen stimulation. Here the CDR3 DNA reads TGTGCCAGCAGTAAGGGGGCTACTGGAAACACCATATATTTT. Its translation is CASSKGATGNTIYF.